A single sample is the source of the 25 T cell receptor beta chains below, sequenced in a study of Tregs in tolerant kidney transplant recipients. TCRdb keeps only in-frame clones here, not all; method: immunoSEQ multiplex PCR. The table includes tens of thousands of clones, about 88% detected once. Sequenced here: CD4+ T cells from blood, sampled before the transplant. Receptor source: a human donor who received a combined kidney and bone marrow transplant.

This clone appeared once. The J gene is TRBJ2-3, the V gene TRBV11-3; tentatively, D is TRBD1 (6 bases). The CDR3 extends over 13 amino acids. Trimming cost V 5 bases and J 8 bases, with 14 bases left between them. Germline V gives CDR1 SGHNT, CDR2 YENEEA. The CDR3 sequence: CASSPGQLGTQYF. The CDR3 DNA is TGTGCCAGCAGCCCGGGACAACTCGGTACGCAGTATTTT.

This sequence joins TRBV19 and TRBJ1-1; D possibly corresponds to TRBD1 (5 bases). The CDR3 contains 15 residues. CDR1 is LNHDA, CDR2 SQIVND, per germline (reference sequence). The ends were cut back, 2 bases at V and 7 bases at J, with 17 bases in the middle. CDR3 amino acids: CASSILAGSVGEAFF. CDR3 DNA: TGTGCCAGTAGTATACTCGCAGGGTCCGTCGGTGAAGCTTTCTTT.

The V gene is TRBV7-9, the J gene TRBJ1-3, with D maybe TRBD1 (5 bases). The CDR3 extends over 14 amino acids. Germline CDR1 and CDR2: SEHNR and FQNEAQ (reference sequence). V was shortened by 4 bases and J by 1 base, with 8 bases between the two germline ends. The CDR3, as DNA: TGTGCCAGCAGCTCGTCAGGGTCTGGAAACACCATATATTTT. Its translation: CASSSSGSGNTIYF.

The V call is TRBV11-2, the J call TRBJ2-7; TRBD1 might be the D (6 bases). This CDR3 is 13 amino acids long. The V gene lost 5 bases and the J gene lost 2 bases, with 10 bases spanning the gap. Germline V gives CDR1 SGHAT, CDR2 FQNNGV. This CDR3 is CASSTGNTYEQYF. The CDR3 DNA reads TGTGCCAGCAGCACAGGGAACACCTACGAGCAGTACTTC.

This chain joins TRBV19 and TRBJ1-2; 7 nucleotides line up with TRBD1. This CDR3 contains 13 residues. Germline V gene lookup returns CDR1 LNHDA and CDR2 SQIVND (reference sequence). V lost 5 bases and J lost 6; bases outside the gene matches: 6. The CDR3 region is CASSPDRTHGYTF. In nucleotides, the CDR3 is TGTGCCAGTAGTCCGGACAGGACCCATGGCTACACCTTC.

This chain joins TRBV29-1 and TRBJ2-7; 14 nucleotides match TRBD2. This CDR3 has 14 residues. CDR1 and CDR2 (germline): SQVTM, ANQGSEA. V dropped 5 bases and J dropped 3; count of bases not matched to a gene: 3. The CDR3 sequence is CSVKGLAGVYEQYF. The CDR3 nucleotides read TGCAGCGTTAAGGGACTAGCGGGAGTCTACGAGCAGTACTTC.

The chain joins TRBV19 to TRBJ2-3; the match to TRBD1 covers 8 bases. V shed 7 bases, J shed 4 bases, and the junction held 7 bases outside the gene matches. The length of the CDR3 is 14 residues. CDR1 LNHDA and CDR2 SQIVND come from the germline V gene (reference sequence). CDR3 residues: CASKRQGIADTQYF. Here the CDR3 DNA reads TGTGCCAGTAAAAGACAGGGGATTGCAGATACGCAGTATTTT.

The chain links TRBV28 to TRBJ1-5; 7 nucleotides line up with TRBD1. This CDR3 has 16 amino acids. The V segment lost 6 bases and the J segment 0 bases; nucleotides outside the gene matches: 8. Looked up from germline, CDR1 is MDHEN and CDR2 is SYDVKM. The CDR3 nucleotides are TGTGCCAGCAGCTCCCCACAGGGGACTAGCAATCAGCCCCAGCATTTT. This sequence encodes CASSSPQGTSNQPQHF.

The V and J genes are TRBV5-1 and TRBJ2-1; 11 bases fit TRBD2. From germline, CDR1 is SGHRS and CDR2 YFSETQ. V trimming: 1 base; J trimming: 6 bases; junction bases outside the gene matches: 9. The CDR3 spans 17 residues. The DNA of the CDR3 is TGCGCCAGCAGCTTGACCCCTACTAGCGGGAGTCTCAATGAGCAGTTCTTC. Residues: CASSLTPTSGSLNEQFF.

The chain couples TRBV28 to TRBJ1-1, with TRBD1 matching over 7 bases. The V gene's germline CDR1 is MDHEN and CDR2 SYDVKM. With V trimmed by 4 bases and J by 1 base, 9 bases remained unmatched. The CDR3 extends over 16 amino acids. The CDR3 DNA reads TGTGCCAGCAGTTCATTACAGGGGTGGGGGAACACTGAAGCTTTCTTT. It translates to CASSSLQGWGNTEAFF.

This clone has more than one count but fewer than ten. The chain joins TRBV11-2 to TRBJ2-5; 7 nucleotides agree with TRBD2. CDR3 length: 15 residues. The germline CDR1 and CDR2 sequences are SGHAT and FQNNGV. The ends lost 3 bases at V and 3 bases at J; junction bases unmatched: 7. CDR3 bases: TGTGCCAGCAGCTTCCTGGGCCGGGAGGAAGAGACCCAGTACTTC. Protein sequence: CASSFLGREEETQYF.

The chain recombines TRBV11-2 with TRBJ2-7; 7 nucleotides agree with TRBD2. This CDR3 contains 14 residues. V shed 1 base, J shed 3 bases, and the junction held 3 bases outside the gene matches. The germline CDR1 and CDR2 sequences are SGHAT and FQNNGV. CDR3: CASSLGLADYEQYF. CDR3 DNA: TGTGCCAGCAGCTTAGGGCTAGCGGACTACGAGCAGTACTTC. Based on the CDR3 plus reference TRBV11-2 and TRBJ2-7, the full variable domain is EAGVAQSPRYKIIEKRQSVAFWCNPISGHATLYWYQQILGQGPKLLIQFQNNGVVDDSQLPKDRFSAERLKGVDSTLKIQPAKLEDSAVYLCASSLGLADYEQYFGPGTRLTVT.

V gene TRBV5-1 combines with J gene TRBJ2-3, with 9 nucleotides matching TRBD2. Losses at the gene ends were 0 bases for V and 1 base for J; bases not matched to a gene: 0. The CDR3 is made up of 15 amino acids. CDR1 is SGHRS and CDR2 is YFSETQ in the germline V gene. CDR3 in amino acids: CASSLGTSGTDTQYF. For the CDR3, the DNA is TGCGCCAGCAGCTTGGGGACTAGCGGCACAGATACGCAGTATTTT. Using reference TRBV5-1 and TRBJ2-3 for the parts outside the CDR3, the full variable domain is KAGVTQTPRYLIKTRGQQVTLSCSPISGHRSVSWYQQTPGQGLQFLFEYFSETQRNKGNFPGRFSGRQFSNSRSEMNVSTLELGDSALYLCASSLGTSGTDTQYFGPGTRLTVL.

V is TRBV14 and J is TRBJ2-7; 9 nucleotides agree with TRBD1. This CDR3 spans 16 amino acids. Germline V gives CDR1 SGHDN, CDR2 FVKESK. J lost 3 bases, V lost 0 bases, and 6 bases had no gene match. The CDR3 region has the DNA TGTGCCAGCAGCCAAGATCGGGGGACAGGGATCTACGAGCAGTACTTC. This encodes CASSQDRGTGIYEQYF.

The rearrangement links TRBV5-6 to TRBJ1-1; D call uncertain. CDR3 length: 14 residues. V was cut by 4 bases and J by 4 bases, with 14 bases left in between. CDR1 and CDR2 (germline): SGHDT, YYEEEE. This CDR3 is CASSPRRRGTEAFF. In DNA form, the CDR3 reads TGTGCCAGCAGCCCTCGTCGGCGGGGCACTGAAGCTTTCTTT.

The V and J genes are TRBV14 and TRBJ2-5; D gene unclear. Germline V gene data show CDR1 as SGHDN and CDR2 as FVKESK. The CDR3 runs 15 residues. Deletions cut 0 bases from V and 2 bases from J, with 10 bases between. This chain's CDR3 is CASSQDVTEQETQYF. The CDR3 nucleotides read TGTGCCAGCAGCCAAGATGTAACAGAACAAGAGACCCAGTACTTC.

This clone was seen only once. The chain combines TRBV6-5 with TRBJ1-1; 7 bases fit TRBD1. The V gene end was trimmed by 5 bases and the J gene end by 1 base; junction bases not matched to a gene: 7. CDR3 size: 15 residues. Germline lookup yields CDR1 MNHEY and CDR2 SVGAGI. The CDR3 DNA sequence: TGTGCCAGCAGTCAAGGGACAGACCAGAACACTGAAGCTTTCTTT. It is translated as CASSQGTDQNTEAFF.

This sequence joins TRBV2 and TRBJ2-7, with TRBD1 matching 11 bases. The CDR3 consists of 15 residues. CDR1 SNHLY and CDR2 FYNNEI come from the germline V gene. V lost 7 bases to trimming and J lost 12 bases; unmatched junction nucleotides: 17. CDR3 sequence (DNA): TGTGCCAGCATCCCACAGTCGGCAGGGACAGGGGGTCTGTACTTC. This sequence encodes CASIPQSAGTGGLYF.

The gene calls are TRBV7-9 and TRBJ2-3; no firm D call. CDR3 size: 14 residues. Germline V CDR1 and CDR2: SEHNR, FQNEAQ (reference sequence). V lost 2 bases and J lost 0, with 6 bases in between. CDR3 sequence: CASSLIPSTDTQYF. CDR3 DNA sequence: TGTGCCAGCAGCTTAATTCCGAGCACAGATACGCAGTATTTT. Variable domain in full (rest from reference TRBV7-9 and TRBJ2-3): DTGVSQNPRHKITKRGQNVTFRCDPISEHNRLYWYRQTLGQGPEFLTYFQNEAQLEKSRLLSDRFSAERPKGSFSTLEIQRTEQGDSAMYLCASSLIPSTDTQYFGPGTRLTVL.

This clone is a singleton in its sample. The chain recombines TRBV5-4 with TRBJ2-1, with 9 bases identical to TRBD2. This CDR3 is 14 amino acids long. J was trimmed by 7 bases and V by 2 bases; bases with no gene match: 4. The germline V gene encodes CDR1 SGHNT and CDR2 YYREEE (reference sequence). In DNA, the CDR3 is TGTGCCAGCAGCTTCGTCAGCGGGAGGAATGAGCAGTTCTTC. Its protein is CASSFVSGRNEQFF.

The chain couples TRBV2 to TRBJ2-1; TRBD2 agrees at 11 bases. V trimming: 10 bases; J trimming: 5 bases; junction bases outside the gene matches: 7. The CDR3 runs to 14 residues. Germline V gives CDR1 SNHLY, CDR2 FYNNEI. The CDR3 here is CATIGTSGNNEQFF. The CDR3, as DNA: TGTGCCACAATAGGGACTAGCGGAAACAATGAGCAGTTCTTC.

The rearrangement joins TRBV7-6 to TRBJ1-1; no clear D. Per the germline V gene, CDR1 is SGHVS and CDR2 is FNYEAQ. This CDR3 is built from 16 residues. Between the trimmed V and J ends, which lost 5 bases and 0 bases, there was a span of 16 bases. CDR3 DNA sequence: TGTGCCAGCAGCCTAGGATCGGGAGAGATGAACACTGAAGCTTTCTTT. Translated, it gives CASSLGSGEMNTEAFF.

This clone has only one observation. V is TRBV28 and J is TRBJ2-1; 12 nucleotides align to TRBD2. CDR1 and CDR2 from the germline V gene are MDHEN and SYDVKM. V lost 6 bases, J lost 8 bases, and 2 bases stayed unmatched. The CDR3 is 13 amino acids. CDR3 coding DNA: TGTGCCAGCAGGACTAGCGGGAGCCATGAGCAGTTCTTC. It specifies CASRTSGSHEQFF.

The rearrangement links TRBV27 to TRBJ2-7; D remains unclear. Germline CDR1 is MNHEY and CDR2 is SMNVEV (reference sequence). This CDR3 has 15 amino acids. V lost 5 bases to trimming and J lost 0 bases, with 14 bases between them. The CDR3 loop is CASSPLTLSSYEQYF. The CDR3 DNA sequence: TGTGCCAGCAGTCCATTGACACTTAGCTCCTACGAGCAGTACTTC.

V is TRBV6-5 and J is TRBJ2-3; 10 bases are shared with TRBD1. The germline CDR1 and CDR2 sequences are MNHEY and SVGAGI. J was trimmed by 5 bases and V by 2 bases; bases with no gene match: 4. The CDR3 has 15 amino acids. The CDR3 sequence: CASSYRDRGGDTQYF. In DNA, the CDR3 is TGTGCCAGCAGTTACCGGGACAGGGGAGGAGATACGCAGTATTTT.